This T cell receptor beta chain was recorded in a study of cytomegalovirus exposure and HLA in healthy donors. The donors were members of the roughly 130-subject validation cohort (separate from the roughly 680-subject first cohort). The study, taken as a whole, reports: The TCR clusters that emerged in the first cohort tended, a later analysis found, to co-occur in the 120 validation repertoires. Some TCR beta chains (164 of them) were listed as cytomegalovirus-associated.

The method was immunoSEQ multiplex PCR; TCRdb's version includes in-frame clones alone and lacks a portion of them. Of some 68,000 clones listed, roughly 95% are singletons. Comments on this clone: Its specificity is unknown.

The source of this sequence is a man between 18 and 35 years old in good health and CMV-seronegative. Material for sequencing was PBMCs.

The CDR3 DNA sequence: TGTGCCAGCTCACCTCCCTCCGTCGGGGTTGAGACCCAGTACTTC. This codes for CASSPPSVGVETQYF. The chain employs TRBV18 and TRBJ2-5, with D possibly matching TRBD2 (5 bases). In germline, CDR1 is KGHSH, CDR2 LQKENI. V was clipped by 3 bases and J by 5 bases, with 16 bases between them. The CDR3 covers 15 residues.